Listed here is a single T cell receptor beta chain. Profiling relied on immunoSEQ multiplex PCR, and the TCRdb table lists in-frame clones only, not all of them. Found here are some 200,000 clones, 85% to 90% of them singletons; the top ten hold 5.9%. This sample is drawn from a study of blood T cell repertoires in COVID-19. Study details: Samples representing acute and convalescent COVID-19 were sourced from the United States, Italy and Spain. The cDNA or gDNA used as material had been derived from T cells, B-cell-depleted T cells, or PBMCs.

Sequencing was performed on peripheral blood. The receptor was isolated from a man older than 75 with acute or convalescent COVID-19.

CDR3 protein: CASRRDNTYEQYF. The CDR3 nucleotides read TGCGCCAGCAGAAGGGACAACACCTACGAGCAGTACTTC. The chain uses TRBV10-2 and TRBJ2-7; possibly TRBD1 for D (6 bases). The CDR3 contains 13 residues. CDR1 and CDR2 from the germline V gene are WSHSY and SAAADI. Trimming took off 6 bases at V and 2 bases at J, with 11 bases between the two ends.